Listed here are 21 T cell receptor beta chains from one sample, sequenced in a study of Ad26.COV2.S vaccination and SARS-CoV-2 variants. Treatment noted: 15 to 20 received Ad26.COV2.S at low or high dose, single or two shots; roughly five received placebo; per-sample allocation not given. Following the first vaccine or placebo injection, samples were taken on day 63. Produced via immunoSEQ multiplex PCR; TCRdb's table is partial and in-frame only. This sample has 350,000 to 450,000 clones, with more than 75% found just once. This sample comprised peripheral blood, obtained in a trial of Ad26.COV2.S vaccine versus placebo. Receptors originate from a person aged 18-65 years who received the Ad26.COV2.S COVID-19 vaccine or a placebo.

On this clone itself: The germline gene is not matched at one end of the junction; a read error may be the cause. The genes are TRBV7-7 and TRBJ1-1; no definite D call. Germline-derived CDR1 and CDR2 are SSHAT and FNYEAQ (reference sequence). The CDR3 consists of 13 residues. This CDR3 reads CASSLLANTEAFF. The CDR3 region has the DNA TGTGCTAGCAGCTTATTGGCGAACACTGAAGCTTTCTTT.

This sequence joins TRBV18 and TRBJ2-2; perhaps TRBD2 as D (6 bases). Trimming stripped 3 bases from V and 1 base from J, with 15 bases between. Germline CDR1 and CDR2: KGHSH and LQKENI. CDR3 length: 17 residues. CDR3 region: CASSPGYGLKNTGELFF. CDR3 DNA: TGTGCCAGCTCACCCGGATACGGACTAAAGAACACCGGGGAGCTGTTTTTT.

V is TRBV6-6 and J is TRBJ1-3, with D tentatively TRBD1 (5 bases). The V gene lost 6 bases and the J gene lost 2 bases, with 14 bases spanning the gap. The CDR3 contains 15 residues. The germline V gene has CDR1 MNHNY and CDR2 SVGAGI (reference sequence). CDR3 amino acids: CASREGLGPGNTIYF. CDR3 bases: TGTGCCAGCAGAGAGGGCTTGGGGCCTGGAAACACCATATATTTT.

The rearrangement links TRBV6-5 to TRBJ2-7, with D tentatively TRBD2 (5 bases). This CDR3 contains 14 residues. With 6 bases removed from V and 3 bases from J, the gap between germline ends came to 15 bases. The germline CDR1 and CDR2 sequences are MNHEY and SVGAGI. The DNA of the CDR3 is TGTGCCAGCAGCCGAACCGGACTGGACTACGAGCAGTACTTC. This translates into CASSRTGLDYEQYF.

This chain joins TRBV6-5 and TRBJ1-3; no firm D call. Per germline, CDR1 MNHEY and CDR2 SVGAGI. This CDR3 spans 14 amino acids. V was trimmed by 8 bases and J by 1 base, leaving 12 bases between them. CDR3 residues: CASGTLGSGNTIYF. CDR3 in DNA: TGTGCCAGCGGAACCCTGGGATCTGGAAACACCATATATTTT.

The chain joins TRBV5-4 to TRBJ2-7; D uncertain. CDR3 length: 14 amino acids. V lost 6 bases to trimming and J lost 2 bases, with 15 bases between them. The germline V gene has CDR1 SGHNT and CDR2 YYREEE (reference sequence). DNA for the CDR3: TGTGCCAGCACCTCCAAGTCACCTACCTACGAGCAGTACTTC. Encoded protein: CASTSKSPTYEQYF.

The V and J genes are TRBV2 and TRBJ2-5; 8 nucleotides agree with TRBD1. The V gene's germline CDR1 is SNHLY and CDR2 FYNNEI. The CDR3 loop spans 15 amino acids. J gave up 1 base and V 3 bases, and 4 bases lay outside the gene matches. The CDR3 DNA reads as TGTGCCAGCAGTGAGACAGGGGCAGGCCAAGAGACCCAGTACTTC. Encoded protein: CASSETGAGQETQYF.

The genes are TRBV14 and TRBJ2-5; D is undetermined. The CDR3 has 14 residues. Trimming took 0 bases from V and 5 from J, leaving 10 bases between them. CDR1 and CDR2 from the germline V gene are SGHDN and FVKESK. CDR3 sequence reads: CASSQERPWETQYF. In DNA form, the CDR3 reads TGTGCCAGCAGCCAAGAGCGACCTTGGGAGACCCAGTACTTC.

Worth noting for this clone: A much larger clone is a single base away; this may be a read error. The rearrangement joins TRBV7-6 to TRBJ1-4, with TRBD1 identical over 7 bases. Looked up from germline, CDR1 is SGHVS and CDR2 is FNYEAQ. With V trimmed by 5 bases and J by 1 base, 4 bases remained unmatched. This CDR3 contains 15 residues. CDR3 sequence: CASSLRQGTNEKLFF. The CDR3 region has the DNA TGTGCCAGCAGCCTCCGACAGGGAACTAATGAAAAACTGTTTTTT.

The chain is built from TRBV7-9 and TRBJ2-4; D is undetermined. The CDR3 extends over 15 amino acids. The V gene's germline CDR1 is SEHNR and CDR2 FQNEAQ (reference sequence). Trimming cost V 5 bases and J 5 bases, with 16 bases left between them. CDR3 sequence (DNA): TGTGCCAGCAGCCCCCCCCCACGGGTCGAAAACATTCAGTACTTC. It encodes CASSPPPRVENIQYF.

The rearrangement uses TRBV6-2 or TRBV6-3 and TRBJ2-3, with D possibly TRBD1 on 5 matching bases. V was cut by 5 bases and J by 1 base, with 10 bases left in between. This CDR3 contains 14 residues. Germline V gene lookup returns CDR1 MNHEY and CDR2 SVGEGT. The CDR3 nucleotides are TGTGCCAGCAGTGGTAGGGGCGGCACAGATACGCAGTATTTT. Translating it yields CASSGRGGTDTQYF.

V and J are TRBV6-5 and TRBJ1-6, with 7 positions matching TRBD1. From germline, CDR1 is MNHEY and CDR2 SVGAGI. The CDR3 runs to 15 residues. V lost 1 base, J lost 8 bases, and 5 bases stayed unmatched. The chain's CDR3 is CASSYFTGADSPLHF. In DNA form, the CDR3 reads TGTGCCAGCAGTTACTTTACAGGGGCGGATTCACCCCTCCACTTT.

The gene calls are TRBV27 and TRBJ1-4; tentative D call: TRBD1 (5 bases). V lost 4 bases to trimming and J lost 4 bases, with 19 bases between them. The germline gives CDR1 MNHEY, CDR2 SMNVEV (reference sequence). This CDR3 is built from 17 residues. In DNA, the CDR3 is TGTGCCAGCAGTTCGAACAACCGCCGGGACCTTAATGAAAAACTGTTTTTT. This gives the protein CASSSNNRRDLNEKLFF.

This sequence joins TRBV30 and TRBJ1-6; D remains ambiguous. V was cut by 0 bases and J by 7 bases, with 13 bases left in between. CDR1 is GTSNPN, CDR2 SVGIG, per germline (reference sequence). There are 15 residues in the CDR3. The CDR3 DNA is TGTGCCTGGAGTGTAGACACCTCTGGGAATTCACCCCTCCACTTT. Translation: CAWSVDTSGNSPLHF.

The genes are TRBV11-2 and TRBJ2-7; 10 bases fit TRBD2. The germline gives CDR1 SGHAT, CDR2 FQNNGV. This CDR3 comprises 17 residues. J lost 5 bases, V lost 0 bases, and 10 bases had no gene match. The chain's CDR3 is CASSLDARLAGDNEQYF. CDR3 coding DNA: TGTGCCAGCAGCTTAGACGCCCGGCTAGCGGGAGATAACGAGCAGTACTTC.

On this clone: The same CDR3 arises from other DNA sequences in this sample as well. The gene calls are TRBV7-9 and TRBJ2-7; no definite D call. This CDR3 is built from 11 residues. The V gene's germline CDR1 is SEHNR and CDR2 FQNEAQ (reference sequence). Trimming removed 5 bases from V and 2 bases from J, with 4 bases in between. CDR3 protein: CASSLTYEQYF. CDR3 nucleotide sequence: TGTGCCAGCAGCCTTACCTACGAGCAGTACTTC.

The V gene is TRBV4-3, the J gene TRBJ2-2; 7 nucleotides agree with TRBD1. Unmatched junction bases numbered 12, after V lost 4 bases and J lost 4 bases. The CDR3 consists of 17 residues. CDR1 is LGHNA and CDR2 is YSLEER in the germline V gene. CDR3 protein: CASSPRQGLRGTGELFF. The CDR3 region has the DNA TGCGCCAGCAGCCCAAGACAGGGCTTAAGGGGCACCGGGGAGCTGTTTTTT.

This clone has a single count. The V gene is TRBV9, the J gene TRBJ1-3, with TRBD1 identical over 9 bases. The junction had 2 bases not matched to a gene; V was cut back by 0 bases and J by 1 base. The CDR3 is 16 amino acids. The germline CDR1 and CDR2 sequences are SGDLS and YYNGEE. The CDR3 is CASSVVGTGSGNTIYF. DNA of the CDR3: TGTGCCAGCAGCGTAGTGGGGACAGGGTCTGGAAACACCATATATTTT.

This rearrangement joins TRBV3-1 (or the pseudogene TRBV3-2) to TRBJ1-2; tentatively, D is TRBD1 (6 bases). Germline V gives CDR1 LGHDT, CDR2 YNNKEL (reference sequence). Trimming took off 3 bases at V and 4 bases at J, with 21 bases between the two ends. The CDR3 is made up of 17 amino acids. CDR3 bases: TGTGCCAGCAGCCATCCCTGGACAGTTTCCACCGTCTATGGCTACACCTTC. As protein: CASSHPWTVSTVYGYTF.

The chain is built from TRBV5-4 and TRBJ2-7, with D unresolved. Between the trimmed V and J ends, which lost 0 bases and 1 base, there was a span of 8 bases. Germline V gene lookup returns CDR1 SGHNT and CDR2 YYREEE (reference sequence). CDR3 length: 14 residues. The CDR3 bases are TGTGCCAGCAGCTTGGAACGGCAGTCCTACGAGCAGTACTTC. This gives the protein CASSLERQSYEQYF.

Points on this clone: Mismatch with germline at one junction end may stem from a read error. The chain uses TRBV6-5 and TRBJ2-7; 13 bases fit TRBD2. CDR1 and CDR2 from the germline V gene are MNHEY and SVGAGI. The CDR3 length is 15 residues. This CDR3 reads CASYKGLAGPYEQYF. DNA for the CDR3: TGTGCCAGTTACAAGGGACTAGCGGGGCCCTACGAACAGTACTTC.